These 7 T cell receptor beta chains share one sample of origin, sequenced in a study of sequential checkpoint blockade in melanoma. The protocol was immunoSEQ multiplex PCR, while the TCRdb copy is restricted to in-frame clones and leaves out a portion. The sample contains approximately 7,000 clones, approximately 30% of which appear only once. Treatment described: randomized to nivolumab then ipilimumab (arm A) or the reverse (arm B). The specimen comprised tumor tissue (inferred from file names), sampled from a patient given nivolumab and ipilimumab in sequence. These TCRs come from a human donor with melanoma.

The table lists this clone with a few counts. V is TRBV19 and J is TRBJ1-1, with 9 bases identical to TRBD1. V lost 4 bases, J lost 5 bases, and 5 bases stayed unmatched. The germline CDR1 and CDR2 sequences are LNHDA and SQIVND (reference sequence). This CDR3 has 14 residues. The CDR3 is CASSTQGARTEAFF. DNA of the CDR3: TGTGCCAGTAGTACACAGGGGGCCCGGACTGAAGCTTTCTTT.

This clone occurred a few times. Written as DNA, the CDR3 is TGTGCCTGGACCAACGTGGGGACAGGGTGGGTGACCCAGTACTTC. Translated, it gives CAWTNVGTGWVTQYF. The rearrangement uses TRBV30 and TRBJ2-5; TRBD1 aligns across 9 bases. Looked up from germline, CDR1 is GTSNPN and CDR2 is SVGIG (reference sequence). The junction had 13 bases not matched to a gene; V was cut back by 4 bases and J by 7 bases. The CDR3 sequence is 15 residues long.

By share of the sample, this clone is medium-sized (0.01 to 0.1%). This sequence joins TRBV9 and TRBJ2-1; D possibly uses TRBD1 or TRBD2 (5 bases each). The length of the CDR3 is 16 residues. The V end was cut by 4 bases, the J end by 8 bases, with 22 bases between. Germline assignment: CDR1 SGDLS and CDR2 YYNGEE. CDR3 DNA sequence: TGTGCCAGCAGCCCCGAGGGGCCACGCCCTAGTCATGAGCAGTTCTTC. Protein sequence: CASSPEGPRPSHEQFF. The whole variable domain, filled in from reference TRBV9 and TRBJ2-1, reads DSGVTQTPKHLITATGQRVTLRCSPRSGDLSVYWYQQSLDQGLQFLIQYYNGEERAKGNILERFSAQQFPDLHSELNLSSLELGDSALYFCASSPEGPRPSHEQFFGPGTRLTVL.

The gene calls are TRBV5-1 and TRBJ1-3; the match to TRBD1 covers 11 bases. The CDR3 totals 17 residues. The junction had 7 bases not matched to a gene; V was cut back by 3 bases and J by 2 bases. CDR1 and CDR2 (germline): SGHRS, YFSETQ. The CDR3 reads CASSYGQGAGAGNTIYF. The CDR3 bases are TGCGCCAGCAGCTACGGACAGGGGGCAGGTGCTGGAAACACCATATATTTT.

There are many counts of this clone. V usage is TRBV11-3 and J usage is TRBJ2-1, with 10 bases lining up with TRBD2. The junction had 11 bases not matched to a gene; V was cut back by 5 bases and J by 1 base. Germline V gene data show CDR1 as SGHNT and CDR2 as YENEEA. The CDR3 runs 18 residues. The CDR3 bases are TGTGCCAGCAGCCAACCCCTAGGACTAGCGGTATCCTACAATGAGCAGTTCTTC. Translation gives CASSQPLGLAVSYNEQFF.

This clone was observed a handful of times. The V and J genes are TRBV9 and TRBJ2-5; no definite D call. V lost 3 bases, J lost 3 bases, and 18 bases lay in between. CDR3 length: 16 residues. The germline CDR1 and CDR2 sequences are SGDLS and YYNGEE. The CDR3 region has the DNA TGTGCCAGCAGCGGGGGAATGGGAATAAGGGAAGAGACCCAGTACTTC. It is translated as CASSGGMGIREETQYF.

This clone was seen only a few times. The gene calls are TRBV11-3 and TRBJ2-7; D is undetermined. Between the trimmed V and J ends, which lost 4 bases and 6 bases, there was a span of 16 bases. The CDR3 consists of 14 residues. Germline-derived CDR1 and CDR2 are SGHNT and YENEEA. The CDR3 bases are TGTGCCAGCAGCTCCCCTGTGGGCCAGCGCGAGCAGTACTTC. Translated, it gives CASSSPVGQREQYF.